These T cell receptor beta chains were read from a single sample in a study of metastatic and nonmetastatic thyroid tumors. From the PCR reads, TCRdb re-called clones with MiXCR. Seen here are some 28,000 clones, roughly 15% observed once, and the top ten hold 4% to 5%. The sequencing input was blood. These TCRs come from a female donor with papillary thyroid cancer or a benign thyroid nodule (not recorded which). Some clones in this sample may be carry-over from other donors' samples. Both conserved end residues are part of each CDR3. The D gene is left open where the match is weak. Clone sizes are given selectively: once, few, many, or a class where the clone is expanded.

j_call clone_size d_call v_call cdr3_aa cdr3_nt
TRBJ2-2 many TRBD1 TRBV7-7 CASSPGTGNTGELFF TGTGCCAGCAGCCCCGGGACAGGCAACACCGGGGAGCTGTTTTTT
TRBJ2-5 many - TRBV12-3/TRBV12-4 CASSLRQNEETQYF TGTGCCAGCAGTCTGAGACAGAACGAAGAGACCCAGTACTTC
TRBJ2-2 many - TRBV24-1 CATSEIRNTGELFF TGTGCCACCAGTGAAATTAGAAACACCGGGGAGCTGTTTTTT
TRBJ2-5 - TRBD1 TRBV24-1 CATSDLTGDQETQYF TGTGCCACCAGTGACCTTACAGGGGACCAAGAGACCCAGTACTTC
TRBJ2-1 many TRBD2 TRBV28 CASSSISLAGGNEQFF TGTGCCAGCAGTTCCATCAGCCTAGCGGGCGGCAATGAGCAGTTCTTC
TRBJ2-1 many TRBD2 TRBV2 CALGLARNNEQFF TGTGCCCTTGGACTAGCGAGAAACAATGAGCAGTTCTTC
TRBJ2-1 medium-sized TRBD2 TRBV7-2 CASTRRASGMVSNEQFF TGTGCCAGCACCCGGAGGGCTAGCGGGATGGTTTCGAATGAGCAGTTCTTC
TRBJ2-5 many - TRBV19 CASGVQETQYF TGTGCCAGTGGGGTCCAAGAGACCCAGTACTTC
TRBJ2-7 - - TRBV5-4 CASSPTGNSYEQYF TGTGCCAGCAGCCCCACCGGGAACAGCTACGAGCAGTACTTC
TRBJ2-1 many - TRBV3-2 CASSPDYLIYNEQFF TGTGCCAGCAGCCCGGACTACCTCATCTACAATGAGCAGTTCTTC
TRBJ2-3 few TRBD1 TRBV6-1 CASSRNRDRVADTQYF TGTGCCAGCAGTCGGAACCGGGACAGGGTCGCAGATACGCAGTATTTT
TRBJ2-5 many - TRBV11-3 CASSSDSNQETQYF TGTGCCAGCAGCTCGGACAGCAACCAAGAGACCCAGTACTTC
TRBJ2-1 many TRBD2 TRBV28 CASSLAGASNEQFF TGTGCCAGCAGTTTAGCGGGAGCAAGCAATGAGCAGTTCTTC
TRBJ1-1 medium-sized TRBD1 TRBV7-8 CASSSTDRGHTEAFF TGTGCCAGCAGCTCGACGGACAGGGGCCACACTGAAGCTTTCTTT
TRBJ2-1 many TRBD1 TRBV6-1 CAIDTGGDYNEQFF TGTGCCATCGATACAGGGGGCGACTACAATGAGCAGTTCTTC
TRBJ2-1 many - TRBV30 CAWSEGKSHNEQFF TGTGCCTGGAGTGAAGGGAAATCGCACAATGAGCAGTTCTTC
TRBJ2-7 many - TRBV3-1 CASSQGPIPNYEQYF TGTGCCAGCAGCCAGGGACCGATCCCAAACTACGAGCAGTACTTC
TRBJ1-6 - TRBD1 TRBV20-1 CSATSGGQGNSPLHF TGCAGTGCTACTTCTGGGGGACAGGGTAATTCACCCCTCCACTTT
TRBJ1-5 many TRBD1 TRBV28 CASSRPTGFGNQPQHF TGTGCCAGCAGTCGACCGACAGGGTTTGGGAATCAGCCCCAGCATTTT
TRBJ1-2 medium-sized TRBD1 TRBV20-1 CSARTRRTGSNYGYTF TGCAGTGCTAGAACAAGGAGGACAGGATCTAACTATGGCTACACCTTC
TRBJ1-1 few - TRBV6-1 CASRTRGADTEAFF TGTGCCAGCAGAACGCGGGGTGCGGACACTGAAGCTTTCTTT
TRBJ2-5 many - TRBV9 CASSPLGGQGETQYF TGTGCCAGCAGCCCATTGGGGGGGCAAGGGGAGACCCAGTACTTC
TRBJ1-4 many TRBD1 TRBV6-1 CASTRGTGTGANEKLFF TGTGCCAGCACCAGGGGAACCGGGACAGGTGCTAATGAAAAACTGTTTTTT
TRBJ1-2 many TRBD1 TRBV4-1 CASSQVGGQGIYGYTF TGCGCCAGCAGCCAAGTTGGGGGACAGGGGATCTATGGCTACACCTTC
TRBJ2-7 - TRBD1 TRBV20-1 CSAISGGGQAVYEQYF TGCAGTGCTATCAGTGGTGGGGGACAGGCGGTTTACGAGCAGTACTTC
TRBJ2-7 medium-sized TRBD2 TRBV27 CASSWDGRPYEQYF TGTGCCAGCAGTTGGGACGGGAGGCCTTACGAGCAGTACTTC
TRBJ2-3 many TRBD2 TRBV24-1 CATSGSGRTDTQYF TGTGCCACCAGTGGCAGCGGGAGAACAGATACGCAGTATTTT
TRBJ2-6 once - TRBV24-1 CATSDGGPFIGSGANVLTF TGTGCCACCAGTGATGGGGGACCATTTATAGGCTCTGGGGCCAACGTCCTGACTTTC
TRBJ1-5 many - TRBV12-3/TRBV12-4 CASSPGSNQPQHF TGTGCCAGCAGTCCTGGCAGCAATCAGCCCCAGCATTTT
TRBJ2-7 - - TRBV20-1 CSAVSEGYEQYF TGCAGTGCCGTCTCAGAAGGCTACGAGCAGTACTTC
TRBJ2-1 - TRBD1 TRBV11-2 CASSPDRGLWNEQFF TGTGCCAGCAGCCCGGACAGGGGGCTGTGGAATGAGCAGTTCTTC
TRBJ2-7 many - TRBV20-1 CSASNGGYEFGEQYF TGCAGTGCTAGCAATGGAGGGTATGAATTCGGCGAGCAGTACTTC
TRBJ2-6 - - TRBV9 CASSVAREGPNSAANVLTF TGTGCCAGCAGCGTAGCTCGGGAAGGCCCCAACTCTGCGGCCAACGTCCTTACTTTC
TRBJ2-7 few TRBD2 TRBV27 CSSSPGLADYFSYEQYF TGTTCCAGCAGTCCCGGACTAGCGGACTACTTCTCCTACGAGCAGTACTTC
TRBJ2-3 - - TRBV2 CASSEAAGASTDTQYF TGTGCCAGCAGTGAAGCCGCAGGGGCTAGCACAGATACGCAGTATTTT
TRBJ1-5 few - TRBV2 CASSGLGRMQHQHF TGTGCCAGCAGTGGCCTGGGCCGTATGCAGCACCAGCATTTT